This T cell receptor (beta chain) was sequenced during a study of T cell responses to AZD1222 COVID-19 vaccine. Points from the study as a whole: Across spike, vaccine-associated CD4 TCRs were found, dominant at 160-218 and 743-854. Females made up more of the donors, who were largely white British, and clonal diversity may have come out too low.

Some clones are missing from TCRdb's copy, which holds only in-frame ones; the method was immunoSEQ multiplex PCR. The sample gives 95,000 to 100,000 clones, more than 85% of which show up once; about 15% is in the top ten. Of note for this clone: Its cognate antigen is unknown.

The sequenced sample was peripheral blood, obtained on day 0 of AZD1222 vaccination. The receptor was derived from an adult in good health.

The CDR3 nucleotides are TGTGCCAGCAGTTTAATGGGACAGGGCCGTGAAGAGGCTGAAAAACTGTTTTTT. It specifies CASSLMGQGREEAEKLFF. This chain uses TRBV27 with TRBJ1-4; 9 positions agree with TRBD1. This CDR3 has 18 amino acids. Germline V lookup: CDR1 MNHEY, CDR2 SMNVEV (reference sequence). Trimming removed 2 bases from V and 7 bases from J; junction bases left unmatched: 14.